This T cell receptor (beta chain) appears in the sequencing data of a study of response to subunit inactivated influenza vaccine. TCRdb reprocessed the RT-PCR reads with MiXCR, giving one entry per CDR3 protein. The table has 650,000 to 800,000 distinct CDR3 sequences, approximately 14% seen once. Per the germline V gene, CDR1 is MDHEN and CDR2 is SYDVKM. The length of the CDR3 is 19 residues. Trimming took off 1 base at V and 0 bases at J, with 16 bases between the two ends. This clonotype was found a few times. The sample consisted of PBMCs from blood, taken 14 to 15 days before vaccination. This sequence was found in a man over 45 who received an inactivated influenza vaccine. The chain employs TRBV28 and TRBJ2-6, with TRBD2 as a possible D gene (6 bases). Here the CDR3 DNA reads TGTGCCAGCAGTTTATCTCTAGCGTTAACCGCCTCTGGGGCCAACGTCCTGACTTTC. Amino acids: CASSLSLALTASGANVLTF.